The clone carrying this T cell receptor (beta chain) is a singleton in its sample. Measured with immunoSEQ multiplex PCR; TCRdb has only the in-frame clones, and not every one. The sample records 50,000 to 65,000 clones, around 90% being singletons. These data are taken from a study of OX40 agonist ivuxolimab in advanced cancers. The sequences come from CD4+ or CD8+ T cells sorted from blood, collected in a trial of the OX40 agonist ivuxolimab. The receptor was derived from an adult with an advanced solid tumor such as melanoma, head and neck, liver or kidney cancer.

Here the CDR3 DNA reads TGTGCCAGCTCACTTACACTTTTAGCCGCCGGGGAGCTGTTTTTT. This encodes CASSLTLLAAGELFF. V is TRBV18 and J is TRBJ2-2; the D is unclear. Looked up from germline, CDR1 is KGHSH and CDR2 is LQKENI. The CDR3 totals 15 residues. V lost 4 bases to trimming and J lost 6 bases, with 15 bases between them.